Presented here are 4 T cell receptor beta chains from one specimen sequenced in a study of T cells expressing NK-cell markers (dated by TCRdb to 2020 to 2021). The library was produced with 5' RACE. The sequencing machine was an Illumina HiSeq 2000. After the reads were reprocessed by TCRdb, one entry was made per CDR3 protein sequence, with no DNA. The sample table holds about 550,000 distinct CDR3 sequences. The ten most abundant clones make up around 4% of the sample. The sequenced material came from blood T cells: a sorted CD56 or NKG2C T cell subset, CD4+ or CD8+ T cells, or bulk PBMC T cells (not recorded which). These receptors were collected from a young man in good health. Donor details come from another sample of the same person, matched by shared clones.

The genes are TRBV11-2 and TRBJ2-2. Germline CDR1 SGHAT, CDR2 FQNNGV. This CDR3 region has 11 residues. The CDR3 is CASSLKGELFF.

V usage is TRBV4-3 and J usage is TRBJ2-1. CDR3 length equals 13 residues. Germline CDR1 and CDR2: LGHNA and YSLEER. The CDR3 sequence: CASSQGLYNEQFF.

The chain recombines TRBV5-1 with TRBJ1-1; there is no DNA to check the TCRdb D call of TRBD1. The CDR3 has 15 residues. Germline V gene sequence: CDR1 SGHRS, CDR2 YFSETQ. CDR3 protein: CASSPSPGQGTEAFF.

V usage is TRBV12-3 or TRBV12-4 and J usage is TRBJ2-2; TCRdb's assignment of TRBD1 cannot be checked, as there is no DNA. The length of the CDR3 is 14 residues. CDR3 region: CASNNRGYTGELFF.